This T cell receptor beta chain is from a study of prognosis after radiotherapy for stage I lung cancer. Overall study context: Patient ages ran from about 53 to 90, with a median of around 70 years, and the group had about a dozen men and five or six women. The study, taken as a whole, reports: The study found lower Shannon entropy after stereotactic body radiation therapy in patients who developed distant metastases. Tumor specificity of the expanded TCR clones was not determined.

Genomic DNA yielded TCR beta CDR3, amplified by two-round multiplex PCR. Amplification during the initial PCR round employed primers specific to each TRBV and TRBJ gene. TCRdb re-called the multiplex PCR reads through MiXCR, storing one row per CDR3 protein. The data hold approximately 35,000 distinct CDR3 sequences, with 25% to 40% observed a single time. Germline V gene data show CDR1 as MNHNS and CDR2 as SASEGT. CDR3 length equals 17 residues. V lost 7 bases to trimming and J lost 5 bases, with 23 bases between them. Turning to this clonotype: The antigen remains undetermined. This may come from a read error, since a much larger clone is one base off.

This sequence joins TRBV6-1 and TRBJ1-4; no definite D call. This specimen consisted of PBMCs, obtained before or after stereotactic body radiation therapy (not recorded which). The TCR comes from a donor aged 50 or older with non-small cell lung cancer. The CDR3 here is CASTNVGRVDRNEKLFF. CDR3 DNA: TGTGCCAGCACCAATGTAGGGAGGGTAGATCGAAATGAAAAACTGTTTTTT.